This TCR beta chain originates from a study of CD8+ T cells in alopecia areata. Study information: Those treated were given oral tofacitinib at 5 to 10 mg twice daily. For 6 to 18 months, tofacitinib was taken, and 6 months off drug followed.

Lesional scalp punch biopsies and peripheral blood were collected from alopecia areata patients. Germline-derived CDR1 and CDR2 are SGHRS and YFSETQ. The CDR3 loop spans 13 amino acids. Trimming shortened V by 0 bases and J by 2 bases, and 5 bases separated the two germline ends. Isolated RNA was reverse transcribed into cDNA used as the sequencing template. Data came from immunoSEQ multiplex PCR; TCRdb stores just in-frame clones and leaves some out. This table has roughly 97,000 clones, about 40% appearing once. Sequenced: CD4+ T cells sorted from blood. This sequence originates from a human donor with alopecia areata. The genes are TRBV5-1 and TRBJ2-5; D is unresolved. CDR3 residues: CASSLVVQETQYF. Written as DNA, the CDR3 is TGCGCCAGCAGCTTGGTTGTTCAAGAGACCCAGTACTTC.